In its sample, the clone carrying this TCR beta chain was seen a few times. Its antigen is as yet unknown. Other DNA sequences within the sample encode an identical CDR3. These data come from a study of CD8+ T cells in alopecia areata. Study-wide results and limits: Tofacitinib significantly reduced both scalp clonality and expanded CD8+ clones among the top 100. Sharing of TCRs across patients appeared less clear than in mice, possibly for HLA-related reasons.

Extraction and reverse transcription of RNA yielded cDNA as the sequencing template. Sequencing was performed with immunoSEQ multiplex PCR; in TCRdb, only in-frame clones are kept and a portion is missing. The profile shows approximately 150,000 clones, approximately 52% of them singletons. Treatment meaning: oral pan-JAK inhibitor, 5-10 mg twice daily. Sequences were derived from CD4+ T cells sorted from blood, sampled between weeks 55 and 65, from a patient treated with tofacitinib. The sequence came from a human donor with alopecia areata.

The CDR3 DNA reads as TGCGCCAGCAGCTTGGACAGGTACGAGCAGTACTTC. It yields the protein CASSLDRYEQYF. The chain recombines TRBV5-1 with TRBJ2-7; D is possibly TRBD1 (5 bases). There are 12 residues in the CDR3. The V end lost 0 bases, the J end lost 4 bases, and 5 bases lay between the germline ends. The germline gives CDR1 SGHRS, CDR2 YFSETQ.